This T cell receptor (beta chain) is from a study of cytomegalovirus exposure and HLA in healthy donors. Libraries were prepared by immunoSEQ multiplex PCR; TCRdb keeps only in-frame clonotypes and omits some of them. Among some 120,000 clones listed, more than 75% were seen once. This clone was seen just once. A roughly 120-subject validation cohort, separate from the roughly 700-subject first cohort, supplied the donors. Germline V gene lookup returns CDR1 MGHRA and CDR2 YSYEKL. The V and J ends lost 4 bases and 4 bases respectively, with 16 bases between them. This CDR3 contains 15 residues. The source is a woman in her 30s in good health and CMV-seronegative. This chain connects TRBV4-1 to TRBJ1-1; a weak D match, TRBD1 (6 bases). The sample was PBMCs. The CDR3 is CASSPKGVWTTEAFF. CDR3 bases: TGCGCCAGCAGCCCCAAGGGGGTGTGGACCACTGAAGCTTTCTTT.